This T cell receptor (beta chain) was found in a study of early T cells in non-severe SARS-CoV-2 infection. Across the study: Sequencing targeted bulk RNA from unsorted whole blood, leaving chains unpaired.

On this clonotype: Its specificity is unknown.

TCRdb called the 5' RACE reads again in MiXCR, with one record for every CDR3 protein. Here the sample spans about 57,000 distinct CDR3 sequences, about 10% being singletons. This CDR3 spans 9 amino acids. Germline CDR1 reads SQVTM; CDR2 reads ANQGSEA. The study, taken as a whole, reports: CD4 and private specificities were missed by VDJdb matching, which favored anti-spike CD8 responses.

This chain connects TRBV29-1 to TRBJ1-2; D gene unclear. The receptor comes from an adult who was a healthcare worker with PCR-confirmed SARS-CoV-2 infection or an uninfected control (not recorded which). The sample taken for sequencing was whole blood. Here the CDR3 DNA reads TGCCGGGAGGGCGCAGGCTACACCTTC. Translated, it gives CREGAGYTF.